One and the same sample provided the 26 T cell receptor beta chains below, sequenced in a study of blood T cell repertoires in COVID-19. Sequenced by immunoSEQ multiplex PCR; TCRdb stores in-frame clones only, minus some. The table records roughly 200,000 clones, around 86% of them present only once. Sequencing was performed on PBMCs or T cells enriched from blood (not recorded which). Every receptor here comes from a man aged 30 to 39 in a cohort exposed to, infected with or recovered from COVID-19 (not recorded which).

V usage is TRBV9 and J usage is TRBJ1-5; 7 bases are a match to TRBD1. V trimming: 4 bases; J trimming: 2 bases; junction bases outside the gene matches: 3. Germline CDR1 and CDR2: SGDLS and YYNGEE. The CDR3 is 14 residues long. CDR3 sequence (DNA): TGTGCCAGCAGCCAAACAGGGGGCAATCAGCCCCAGCATTTT. This gives the protein CASSQTGGNQPQHF.

This clone was detected only once. The gene calls are TRBV28 and TRBJ2-7; 9 bases align to TRBD1. CDR1 and CDR2 from the germline V gene are MDHEN and SYDVKM. The junction had 11 bases not matched to a gene; V was cut back by 5 bases and J by 3 bases. The CDR3 length is 16 residues. DNA for the CDR3: TGTGCCAGCAGTCGCGCGACAGGGGGTATCGTCTACGAGCAGTACTTC. Translated: CASSRATGGIVYEQYF.

V and J are TRBV28 and TRBJ2-5; 7 positions match TRBD1. The length of the CDR3 is 15 residues. V lost 1 base and J lost 4; bases outside the gene matches: 6. The V gene's germline CDR1 is MDHEN and CDR2 SYDVKM. The CDR3 is CASSLLGAGGETQYF. The CDR3 coding sequence is TGTGCCAGCAGTTTATTGGGGGCAGGGGGAGAGACCCAGTACTTC.

The chain's CDR3 is CASSHFRDRWAVEREKLFF. CDR3 bases: TGTGCCAGCAGCCATTTCCGGGACAGGTGGGCCGTAGAACGTGAAAAACTGTTTTTT. V gene TRBV14 combines with J gene TRBJ1-4; 8 bases are a match to TRBD1. The CDR3 is made up of 19 amino acids. V lost 3 bases and J lost 7; bases outside the gene matches: 19. CDR1 is SGHDN and CDR2 is FVKESK in the germline V gene.

This chain joins TRBV7-2 and TRBJ2-3, with D tentatively TRBD2 (5 bases). The CDR3 extends over 17 amino acids. The V and J ends lost 1 base and 2 bases respectively, with 16 bases between them. The germline V gene has CDR1 SGHTA and CDR2 FQGNSA. The CDR3 bases are TGTGCCAGCAGCTTAGAGCTTAGCGTGACCTACACAGATACGCAGTATTTT. It encodes CASSLELSVTYTDTQYF.

The CDR3, as DNA: TGTGCCAGTAGTATACCCCGGGGTACGCAGTATTTT. Translating gives CASSIPRGTQYF. The rearrangement links TRBV19 to TRBJ2-3; weak D call: TRBD2 (5 bases). CDR3 length: 12 amino acids. V lost 2 bases to trimming and J lost 8 bases, with 8 bases between them. The germline V gene encodes CDR1 LNHDA and CDR2 SQIVND (reference sequence).

The chain is built from TRBV6-5 and TRBJ1-3; D remains ambiguous. The CDR3 sequence is 13 residues long. Deletions cut 6 bases from V and 0 bases from J, with 6 bases between. Germline V gene lookup returns CDR1 MNHEY and CDR2 SVGAGI. The CDR3 is CASRLSSGNTIYF. The CDR3, as DNA: TGTGCCAGCAGGTTGAGCTCTGGAAACACCATATATTTT.

The chain uses TRBV10-2 and TRBJ1-1; perhaps TRBD1 as D (6 bases). V lost 5 bases, J lost 5 bases, and 9 bases lay in between. Germline lookup yields CDR1 WSHSY and CDR2 SAAADI. The CDR3 is 12 residues long. The CDR3 here is CASSLDRTEAFF. In DNA, the CDR3 is TGCGCCAGCAGTTTGGACAGAACTGAAGCTTTCTTT.

This clone has only one observation. The rearrangement links TRBV19 to TRBJ1-2, with no clear D. Germline V gene sequence: CDR1 LNHDA, CDR2 SQIVND (reference sequence). Between the trimmed V and J ends, which lost 7 bases and 4 bases, there was a span of 16 bases. The CDR3 runs 14 residues. CDR3 amino acids: CASKEAGVSYGYTF. In nucleotides, the CDR3 is TGTGCCAGTAAGGAGGCGGGTGTAAGCTATGGCTACACCTTC.

Remarks on this clone: At the DNA level, this CDR3 is encoded by other sequences in the same sample as well. The rearrangement links TRBV5-1 to TRBJ2-7; TRBD1 matches at 7 bases. V shed 1 base, J shed 2 bases, and the junction held 3 bases outside the gene matches. CDR1 is SGHRS and CDR2 is YFSETQ in the germline V gene. This CDR3 contains 14 residues. This chain's CDR3 is CASSLRTGTYEQYF. The CDR3 coding sequence is TGCGCCAGCAGCTTGCGGACAGGTACCTACGAGCAGTACTTC.

This chain uses TRBV10-2 with TRBJ1-4, with D possibly matching TRBD1 (5 bases). Trimming stripped 5 bases from V and 5 bases from J, with 12 bases between. CDR3 length equals 14 residues. Germline V gene lookup returns CDR1 WSHSY and CDR2 SAAADI. CDR3 residues: CASSTGDANEKLFF. CDR3 in DNA: TGCGCCAGCAGTACAGGAGACGCAAATGAAAAACTGTTTTTT.

V and J are TRBV28 and TRBJ2-1; the match to TRBD2 covers 9 bases. CDR3 size: 14 residues. Germline CDR1 reads MDHEN; CDR2 reads SYDVKM. V dropped 8 bases and J dropped 7; count of bases not matched to a gene: 9. CDR3 residues: CASQSGRRLNEQFF. Here the CDR3 DNA reads TGTGCCAGCCAAAGCGGGAGGAGGTTGAATGAGCAGTTCTTC.

The chain couples TRBV7-8 to TRBJ2-1, with 11 bases identical to TRBD2. Per germline, CDR1 SGHVS and CDR2 FQNEAQ. The ends lost 2 bases at V and 9 bases at J; junction bases unmatched: 6. The CDR3 totals 15 residues. The CDR3: CASSLLAGGPVEQFF. The CDR3, as DNA: TGTGCCAGCAGCTTATTAGCGGGAGGGCCGGTTGAGCAGTTCTTC.

This clone was found once. CDR3 in amino acids: CASSIAQPGRDVYGYTF. Written as DNA, the CDR3 is TGTGCCAGTAGTATTGCCCAACCGGGGCGGGATGTTTATGGCTACACCTTC. The rearrangement links TRBV19 to TRBJ1-2; D possibly corresponds to TRBD1 (5 bases). There are 17 residues in the CDR3. V was clipped by 3 bases and J by 5 bases, with 22 bases between them. Germline values: CDR1 LNHDA, CDR2 SQIVND (reference sequence).

The CDR3 here is CASSIDYEQYF. As DNA, the CDR3 is TGTGCCAGCAGTATAGACTACGAGCAGTACTTC. V usage is TRBV6-5 and J usage is TRBJ2-7; D is ambiguous. The CDR3 sequence is 11 residues long. V was cut by 5 bases and J by 3 bases, with 5 bases left in between. Germline V lookup: CDR1 MNHEY, CDR2 SVGAGI.

The gene calls are TRBV28 and TRBJ2-7, with D tentatively TRBD1 (5 bases). The CDR3 loop spans 15 amino acids. Trimming removed 3 bases from V and 3 bases from J, with 15 bases in between. CDR1 MDHEN and CDR2 SYDVKM come from the germline V gene. CDR3 sequence: CASSLAGQRLYEQYF. As DNA, the CDR3 is TGTGCCAGCAGTTTGGCTGGACAACGCCTCTACGAGCAGTACTTC.

The J gene is TRBJ2-1, the V gene TRBV3-1 (or the pseudogene TRBV3-2); perhaps TRBD2 as D (6 bases). CDR3 length: 18 residues. CDR1 LGHDT and CDR2 YNNKEL come from the germline V gene (reference sequence). Trimming removed 0 bases from V and 10 bases from J, with 25 bases in between. The CDR3 DNA reads as TGTGCCAGCAGCCAAGATCTTGGGAGGACGGTGTGGGATCTGGAGCAGTTCTTC. Its protein is CASSQDLGRTVWDLEQFF.

The rearrangement uses TRBV7-8 and TRBJ1-2, with 10 nucleotides matching TRBD1. The germline gives CDR1 SGHVS, CDR2 FQNEAQ. This CDR3 has 16 amino acids. The V gene end was trimmed by 4 bases and the J gene end by 6 bases; junction bases not matched to a gene: 11. CDR3 nucleotides: TGTGCCAGCAGCTCACGGGGGGGACAGGGGTTTGATGGCTACACCTTC. It encodes CASSSRGGQGFDGYTF.

This chain connects TRBV28 to TRBJ1-6, with 7 bases that match TRBD1. Looked up from germline, CDR1 is MDHEN and CDR2 is SYDVKM. Losses at the gene ends were 3 bases for V and 17 bases for J; bases not matched to a gene: 7. There are 12 residues in the CDR3. The CDR3 sequence is CASSFRDSRFHF. The CDR3 DNA is TGTGCCAGCAGTTTTCGGGACAGCCGATTCCACTTT.

This chain links TRBV5-1 with TRBJ1-5, with a weak D call TRBD1 (6 bases). The germline CDR1 and CDR2 sequences are SGHRS and YFSETQ. V was shortened by 5 bases and J by 7 bases, with 19 bases between the two germline ends. The CDR3 is 15 amino acids. Here the CDR3 reads CASRTDPGRGQPQHF. DNA of the CDR3: TGCGCCAGCAGAACCGACCCAGGGAGGGGGCAGCCCCAGCATTTT.

This clone occurred a few times. The chain links TRBV4-1 to TRBJ2-3; 9 nucleotides align to TRBD1. This CDR3 has 19 residues. V dropped 1 base and J dropped 3; count of bases not matched to a gene: 14. Germline lookup yields CDR1 MGHRA and CDR2 YSYEKL. CDR3 sequence (DNA): TGCGCCAGCAGCCAAGTCCCAAGGCCGGGACAGGGTCGAACAGATACGCAGTATTTT. Its translation: CASSQVPRPGQGRTDTQYF.

The rearrangement joins TRBV11-2 to TRBJ1-5; D is possibly TRBD1 (6 bases). The CDR3 totals 14 residues. Germline CDR1 SGHAT, CDR2 FQNNGV. Trimming removed 1 base from V and 6 bases from J, with 10 bases in between. For the CDR3, the DNA is TGTGCCAGCAGCTTAGTTCAGGGGAGTCAGCCCCAGCATTTT. This codes for CASSLVQGSQPQHF.

The rearrangement uses TRBV5-1 and TRBJ2-2; no reliable D call. V was cut by 1 base and J by 1 base, with 11 bases left in between. Germline V gives CDR1 SGHRS, CDR2 YFSETQ. The CDR3 length is 16 residues. The DNA of the CDR3 is TGCGCCAGCAGCTTGTTCGGCAGACAGAACACCGGGGAGCTGTTTTTT. It yields the protein CASSLFGRQNTGELFF.

This clone was seen only once. This chain joins TRBV18 and TRBJ1-2; D gene uncertain. This CDR3 has 12 residues. Germline V gene sequence: CDR1 KGHSH, CDR2 LQKENI. Trimming took off 0 bases at V and 3 bases at J, with 2 bases between the two ends. The CDR3 DNA reads TGTGCCAGCTCACCACCCGACTATGGCTACACCTTC. Encoded protein: CASSPPDYGYTF.

The J gene is TRBJ2-1, the V gene TRBV20-1; 8 bases are a match to TRBD2. The CDR3 sequence is 15 residues long. J gave up 2 bases and V 3 bases, and 6 bases lay outside the gene matches. The germline gives CDR1 DFQATT, CDR2 SNEGSKA (reference sequence). In DNA, the CDR3 is TGCAGTGCTAGTTCGGTAGCGGGAACCTACAATGAGCAGTTCTTC. Translated, it gives CSASSVAGTYNEQFF.

The rearrangement joins TRBV4-1 to TRBJ2-1; D is possibly TRBD1 (5 bases). This CDR3 spans 15 amino acids. Per the germline V gene, CDR1 is MGHRA and CDR2 is YSYEKL. V was clipped by 0 bases and J by 4 bases, with 10 bases between them. The CDR3 region is CASSQEPGIYNEQFF. CDR3 sequence (DNA): TGCGCCAGCAGCCAAGAGCCAGGGATTTACAATGAGCAGTTCTTC.